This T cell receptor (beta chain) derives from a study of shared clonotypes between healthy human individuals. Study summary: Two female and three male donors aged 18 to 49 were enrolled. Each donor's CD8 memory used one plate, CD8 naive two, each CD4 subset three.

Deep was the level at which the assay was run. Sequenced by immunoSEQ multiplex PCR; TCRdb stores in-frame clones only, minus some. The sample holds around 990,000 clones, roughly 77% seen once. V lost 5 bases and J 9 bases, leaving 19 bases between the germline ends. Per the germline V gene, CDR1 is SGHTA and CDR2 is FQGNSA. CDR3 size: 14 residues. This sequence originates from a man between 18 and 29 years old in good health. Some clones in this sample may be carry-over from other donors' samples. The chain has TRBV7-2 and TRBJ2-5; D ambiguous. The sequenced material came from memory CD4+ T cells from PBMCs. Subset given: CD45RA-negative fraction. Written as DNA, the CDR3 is TGTGCCAGCAGCCCGCCGGCCTGGAGCGCTTCCCAGTACTTC. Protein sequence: CASSPPAWSASQYF.